The 22 T cell receptor beta chains reported below all come from one sample, sequenced in a study of tumor-infiltrating lymphocytes in oesophageal squamous cell carcinoma. A single record per CDR3 protein comes from TCRdb applying MiXCR to the PCR reads. Found here are just over 15,000 distinct CDR3 sequences, around 50% of them singletons; the top ten hold around 17%. The sequenced material came from esophageal tumor tissue. The receptors stem from a male donor with esophageal squamous cell carcinoma.

This chain joins TRBV7-9 and TRBJ2-3; perhaps D is TRBD1 or TRBD2 (6 bases each). Germline values: CDR1 SEHNR, CDR2 FQNEAQ (reference sequence). The CDR3 extends over 15 amino acids. V lost 2 bases to trimming and J lost 0 bases, with 9 bases between them. DNA of the CDR3: TGTGCCAGCAGCTTAAGGGGGGTTAGCACAGATACGCAGTATTTT. Its protein product is CASSLRGVSTDTQYF.

For this clonotype: This likely comes from a read error, as the CDR3 has no conserved phenylalanine or tryptophan at its end. The DNA is omitted, as the CDR3 cannot be located on it reliably, and the CDR3 follows TCRdb's listing. The chain couples TRBV11-2 to TRBJ2-6; TRBD1, the D gene given by the table, was not confirmed from the DNA. The CDR3 numbers 16 amino acids, ends counted. Germline V CDR1 and CDR2: SGHAT, FQNNGV. The CDR3 protein is CASSLVRQQETQYFGA.

This chain joins TRBV7-2 and TRBJ1-5; D might be TRBD1 (6 bases). With 1 base removed from V and 7 bases from J, the gap between germline ends came to 14 bases. Germline lookup yields CDR1 SGHTA and CDR2 FQGNSA. CDR3 length: 15 residues. CDR3 nucleotides: TGTGCCAGCAGCTTAGGGGGTACAGGGAGCCAGCCCCAGCATTTT. As protein: CASSLGGTGSQPQHF. Together with reference TRBV7-2 and TRBJ1-5, the CDR3 gives the full variable domain: GAGVSQSPSNKVTEKGKDVELRCDPISGHTALYWYRQSLGQGLEFLIYFQGNSAPDKSGLPSDRFSAERTGGSVSTLTIQRTQQEDSAVYLCASSLGGTGSQPQHFGDGTRLSIL.

Note on this clonotype: In this CDR3 the conserved last residue, phenylalanine or tryptophan, is missing, so a read error is likely. The limits of the CDR3 on the DNA are not certain, so only TCRdb's listed CDR3 is given. The rearrangement links TRBV7-2 to TRBJ2-3; the table's D call, TRBD2, was not checked against the DNA. The CDR3 spans 14 residues, counting both ends. Germline V gives CDR1 SGHTA, CDR2 FQGNSA. CDR3: CASSYSQETQYFGP.

This clonotype has only one observation. The chain's CDR3 is CASSLQRYTDTQYF. The DNA for the CDR3 is TGTGCCAGCAGTTTACAGCGTTACACAGATACGCAGTACTTC. The chain links TRBV28 to TRBJ2-7; D not certain. V was pared by 2 bases and J by 9 bases, with 17 bases between. CDR3 length: 14 amino acids. The germline CDR1 and CDR2 sequences are MDHEN and SYDVKM.

By sample fraction, this clonotype is medium-sized. The gene calls are TRBV7-2 and TRBJ2-7; 7 bases match TRBD1. Germline V gene sequence: CDR1 SGHTA, CDR2 FQGNSA. V gave up 1 base and J gave up 3 bases; unmatched junction bases: 0. This CDR3 has 13 amino acids. The CDR3 sequence is CASSLGTGYEQYF. The CDR3 DNA is TGTGCCAGCAGCTTAGGGACAGGCTACGAGCAGTACTTC.

V and J are TRBV11-2 and TRBJ2-7; 7 nucleotides line up with TRBD1. The end of the DNA is better explained by TRBJ1-2, so the J call may be wrong. This CDR3 is 13 amino acids long. Germline CDR1 is SGHAT and CDR2 is FQNNGV. The CDR3: CASSPGQDYGYTF. The CDR3 DNA sequence: TGTGCCAGCAGTCCCGGACAGGACTATGGCTACACCTTC.

This clonotype was found a few times. The rearrangement links TRBV7-3 to TRBJ2-6, with TRBD1 matching 8 bases. J was trimmed by 4 bases and V by 4 bases; bases with no gene match: 6. CDR1 SGHTA and CDR2 FQGTGA come from the germline V gene. The CDR3 is 16 amino acids. The CDR3 DNA sequence: TGTGCCAGCAGCTCACAGGGGGGAATAGGGGCCAACGTCCTGACTTTC. Amino acid sequence: CASSSQGGIGANVLTF.

This clonotype was counted a few times. The rearrangement joins TRBV7-4 to TRBJ1-1, with D perhaps TRBD1 (5 bases). The J call may be in error: the DNA end matches TRBJ1-6 better. The CDR3 runs to 14 residues. CDR1 is SGHVT, CDR2 SQSDAQ, per germline. CDR3 nucleotides: TGTGCCAGCAGCCGCGACAGTGAGAATTCACCCCTCCACTTT. This gives the protein CASSRDSENSPLHF.

This clonotype has just a few counts. The chain carries TRBV28 and TRBJ2-3, with 7 positions matching TRBD2. The DNA end favors TRBJ2-7, so the J call may be wrong. Germline CDR1 reads MDHEN; CDR2 reads SYDVKM. The CDR3 is made up of 16 amino acids. The DNA of the CDR3 is TGTGCCAGCTTCTCCCGAGCGGCTAGCGGTAGCTACGAGCAGTACTTC. As protein: CASFSRAASGSYEQYF.

This sequence joins TRBV7-3 and TRBJ2-6; 9 positions agree with TRBD2. The end of the DNA is better explained by TRBJ2-7, so the J call may be wrong. Looked up from germline, CDR1 is SGHTA and CDR2 is FQGTGA. The CDR3 extends over 15 amino acids. DNA of the CDR3: TGTGCCAGCAGCTTAAAAAGCGGGGGGCAGTACGAGCAGTACTTC. Protein product: CASSLKSGGQYEQYF.

This clonotype is labeled as medium-sized. This sequence joins TRBV27 and TRBJ1-1, with D possibly being TRBD1 (5 bases). Germline V gene data show CDR1 as MNHEY and CDR2 as SMNVEV (reference sequence). The V and J ends lost 5 bases and 4 bases respectively, with 17 bases between them. The CDR3 length is 15 residues. CDR3 sequence (DNA): TGTGCCAGCAGTACACAGGAACGGGGGAGCACTGAAGCTTTCTTT. As protein: CASSTQERGSTEAFF.

Worth noting for this clonotype: Mismatch with germline at one junction end may stem from a read error. The rearrangement joins TRBV7-6 to TRBJ2-5; D remains unclear. The end of the DNA aligns better with TRBJ2-1, so the J call may be wrong. Germline-derived CDR1 and CDR2 are SGHVS and FNYEAQ. The CDR3 sequence is 13 residues long. The CDR3 DNA follows: TGTGCTAGCAGCTCCGGTTGGGACAATGAGCAGTTCTTC. This translates into CASSSGWDNEQFF.

V usage is TRBV7-8 and J usage is TRBJ1-2, with 7 bases matching TRBD1. This CDR3 spans 14 amino acids. CDR1 and CDR2 from the germline V gene are SGHVS and FQNEAQ. V shed 5 bases, J shed 4 bases, and the junction held 7 bases outside the gene matches. The CDR3 is CASSQRDSSYGYTF. The CDR3 coding sequence is TGTGCCAGCAGCCAAAGGGACAGCAGCTATGGCTACACCTTC.

Concerning this clonotype: Likely a read error: the CDR3 ends without its conserved phenylalanine or tryptophan. No DNA is shown, since the ends of the CDR3 on it are uncertain; the CDR3 is the one TCRdb lists. This rearrangement joins TRBV6-1 to TRBJ2-7; the table's D call, TRBD2, was not checked against the DNA. Germline-derived CDR1 and CDR2 are MNHNS and SASEGT. 15 amino acids form the CDR3, both terminal residues included. CDR3 in amino acids: CASSLPGGYGYTFGS.

This clonotype is medium-sized by share. The chain joins TRBV7-6 to TRBJ2-2; 7 bases line up with TRBD1. The CDR3 is 15 residues long. Per germline, CDR1 SGHVS and CDR2 FNYEAQ. With 5 bases clipped from V and 5 bases from J, the junction kept 8 bases outside the gene matches. CDR3 protein: CASSPITGVTGELFF. The CDR3 DNA reads as TGTGCCAGCAGCCCTATCACAGGGGTAACCGGGGAGCTGTTTTTT.

There are a few counts of this clonotype. The chain couples TRBV7-8 to TRBJ2-5; D perhaps matches TRBD1 (6 bases). CDR1 SGHVS and CDR2 FQNEAQ come from the germline V gene. The V end was cut by 3 bases, the J end by 2 bases, with 13 bases between. This CDR3 comprises 15 residues. The CDR3 region has the DNA TGTGCCAGCAGCTTTAACGGACAGCTTCAAGAGACCCAGTACTTC. Its translation is CASSFNGQLQETQYF.

This clonotype has a count of ten or more. The CDR3 region has the DNA TGCGCCAGCCAAAAAGCGGGAGACGGGACAGATACGCAGTATTTT. Its translation: CASQKAGDGTDTQYF. J is TRBJ2-3 and V is TRBV10-1; 8 bases agree with TRBD2. The junction had 10 bases not matched to a gene; V was cut back by 8 bases and J by 3 bases. This CDR3 region has 15 residues. Looked up from germline, CDR1 is WNHNN and CDR2 is SYGVQD (reference sequence).

The rearrangement links TRBV7-2 to TRBJ2-3; the match to TRBD2 covers 7 bases. This CDR3 has 15 amino acids. Losses at the gene ends were 5 bases for V and 1 base for J; bases not matched to a gene: 6. In germline, CDR1 is SGHTA, CDR2 FQGNSA. The CDR3 nucleotides read TGTGCCAGCAGCGGACAAGCGGGACGCACAGATACGCAGTATTTT. Residues: CASSGQAGRTDTQYF.

This clonotype was observed once. The genes are TRBV7-4 and TRBJ2-4; TRBD2 might be the D (6 bases). The germline CDR1 and CDR2 sequences are SGHVT and SQSDAQ. The CDR3 contains 14 residues. V was pared by 7 bases and J by 13 bases, with 23 bases between. The CDR3 protein is CASTPGEGYNEQYF. CDR3 in DNA: TGTGCCAGCACCCCGGGAGAGGGCTACAATGAGCAGTACTTC.

The rearrangement links TRBV7-6 to TRBJ1-1, with 7 bases matching TRBD1. CDR1 and CDR2 (germline): SGHVS, FNYEAQ. Trimming at V came to 0 bases and at J to 3 bases, leaving 4 bases not matched to a gene. CDR3 length equals 15 residues. The CDR3 DNA follows: TGTGCCAGCAGCTTAGCACACAGGGGTGACACTGAAGCTTTCTTT. This translates into CASSLAHRGDTEAFF.

This clonotype was seen repeatedly, ten times or more. The V and J genes are TRBV28 and TRBJ1-1; weak D call: TRBD1 (6 bases). The length of the CDR3 is 14 residues. Germline CDR1 is MDHEN and CDR2 is SYDVKM. Trimming stripped 3 bases from V and 8 bases from J, with 16 bases between. CDR3 region: CASSFGGGTPEAFF. As DNA, the CDR3 is TGTGCCAGCAGTTTCGGGGGGGGCACTCCAGAAGCTTTCTTT.